This T cell receptor (beta chain) was sequenced in a study of blood T cell repertoires in COVID-19. Study overall: Samples taken during acute and convalescent COVID-19 were collected in the United States, Italy and Spain. The cDNA or gDNA used as material had been derived from T cells, B-cell-depleted T cells, or PBMCs.

Seattle's enrolled individuals joined amid active infection and were then monitored longitudinally. Trimming removed 2 bases at V and 2 bases at J, with 7 bases between. CDR3 length: 12 residues. Germline CDR1 reads SQVTM; CDR2 reads ANQGSEA. Source study methods: How many nucleated cells were present was estimated from reference gene primer amplification. Some clones are missing from TCRdb's copy, which holds only in-frame ones; the method was immunoSEQ multiplex PCR. That table gives V, J and clone size, and the DNA gave D and trimming. Of hundreds of thousands of clones listed, 88% are singletons. The receptor comes from a woman between 65 and 79 years old with COVID-19, enrolled during active disease. Sequencing was done on a sample of peripheral blood. The J gene is TRBJ2-7, the V gene TRBV29-1; tentatively, D is TRBD1 (6 bases). The CDR3 nucleotides are TGCAGCGTTGAAACAGGGACCTACGAGCAGTACTTC. It translates to CSVETGTYEQYF.